This T cell receptor beta chain appears in the sequencing data of a study of shared clonotypes between healthy human individuals. CDR3 length: 12 amino acids. Per germline, CDR1 SGHAT and CDR2 FQNNGV. Trimming took 1 base from V and 7 from J, leaving 8 bases between them. Only in-frame clones appear in the TCRdb table, and some are missing; sequencing was by immunoSEQ multiplex PCR. The sample lists about 1.5 million clones, around 97% seen once, with over 1% in the top ten. CD45RA+ naive and CD45RA-negative memory subsets were separated from CD4+ cells. Study results and caveats: Across subsets, estimated richness was generally greater for naive than for memory populations. Sampling used blood alone; tissue repertoires probably differ. Unshared clonotypes carried lower generation probabilities than those common to all four donors.

About this clone: Antigen unknown.

The sample consisted of naive CD4+ T cells sorted from blood. The subset denotes: CD45RA+ positively selected. The TCR sequence derives from a man aged 25 to 45 in good health. J is TRBJ2-7 and V is TRBV11-2; D remains ambiguous. CDR3 sequence (DNA): TGTGCCAGCAGCTTAGTTGTTTGGGAGCAGTACTTC. Its protein product is CASSLVVWEQYF.